The clone carrying this T cell receptor beta chain was observed a handful of times. TCRdb reprocessed the 5' RACE reads via MiXCR and lists one record per CDR3 protein. The table records around 30,000 distinct CDR3 sequences, approximately 9.2% of them present only once. These data belong to a study of early T cells in non-severe SARS-CoV-2 infection. The germline gives CDR1 SGHVS, CDR2 FQNEAQ. Trimming stripped 4 bases from V and 3 bases from J, with 16 bases between. The CDR3 contains 17 residues. The specimen sequenced was whole blood. V and J are TRBV7-8 and TRBJ2-6; a weak D match, TRBD1 (6 bases). The origin of this receptor is an adult who was a healthcare worker with PCR-confirmed SARS-CoV-2 infection or an uninfected control (not recorded which). CDR3 in amino acids: CASSSAAGQFGANVLTF. As DNA, the CDR3 is TGTGCCAGCAGCTCCGCCGCAGGACAGTTTGGGGCCAACGTCCTGACTTTC.